This T cell receptor beta chain was recovered during a study of cytomegalovirus exposure and HLA in healthy donors. Study conclusions and caveats: Subsequent analysis found a tendency for first-cohort TCR clusters to co-occur within the 120 or so validation repertoires. Rare TCR sequences dominated, though some public TCRs recurred in many donors. Accounts indicate the classifier identified cytomegalovirus status with strong specificity and sensitivity.

A word on this clone: The target antigen is unknown.

The donors were part of the roughly 130-subject validation cohort, which stood apart from the roughly 730-subject first cohort. Using immunoSEQ multiplex PCR, the repertoire was profiled, and TCRdb retains in-frame clones only, with some absent. This sample has 110,000 or so clones, with approximately 85% found just once. The CDR3 totals 23 residues. Germline V lookup: CDR1 LNHNV, CDR2 YYDKDF (reference sequence). The V gene end was trimmed by 1 base and the J gene end by 5 bases; junction bases not matched to a gene: 27. The V call is TRBV15, the J call TRBJ2-1, with 9 bases fitting TRBD2. The sample was PBMCs. The receptor's source is a man aged 18-30 years in good health and CMV-seronegative. The CDR3 DNA reads TGTGCCACCAGCAGAGCCCGCCCTTCCGCGGGGGCGGTGCGGGGGGGCAGAGACAATGAGCAGTTCTTC. Its protein is CATSRARPSAGAVRGGRDNEQFF.